The sequence of this TCR beta chain was determined in a study of T cell responses to AZD1222 COVID-19 vaccine. Study in general: Analysis merged second doses at about 4 or about 12 weeks. Study-level findings and limits: Once two AZD1222 doses were given, Spike-specific TCR breadth and depth went up. The study reported that nearly half of spike-specific TCRs target unmutated variant regions. In all cases, repertoires were sampled only after the peak T cell response.

Data came from immunoSEQ multiplex PCR; TCRdb stores just in-frame clones and leaves some out. Among some 170,000 clones, less than 90% were seen once, and the ten largest hold about 1.5%. Trimming cost V 6 bases and J 4 bases; bases outside gene matches: 8. Germline lookup yields CDR1 MNHEY and CDR2 SVGAGI. This CDR3 comprises 15 residues. Comments on this clone: Its matching antigen is unknown.

Specimen: peripheral blood, collected on day 0 of AZD1222 vaccination. The chain is built from TRBV6-5 and TRBJ2-7; 11 bases fit TRBD2. The source of this sequence is an adult in good health. The CDR3: CASRSRLAGRYEQYF. The DNA of the CDR3 is TGTGCCAGCAGGTCGAGACTAGCGGGAAGGTACGAGCAGTACTTC.